This TCR beta chain was retrieved from a study of PD-1 blockade in classical Hodgkin lymphoma. Overall study findings and caveats: Some patients started nivolumab under 1 year after ASCT, and they were excluded. Baseline diversity was lower in partial responders and progressors than complete responders.

Each patient's relapse followed autologous stem cell transplantation, and brentuximab vedotin exposure varied. CD8+ T cell isolation from thawed PBMCs was performed by magnetic negative selection. The CDR3 contains 15 residues. Germline CDR1 is SGDLS and CDR2 is YYNGEE. V was pared by 0 bases and J by 0 bases, with 8 bases between. As for this clone: Its antigen is currently unknown.

Measured with immunoSEQ multiplex PCR; TCRdb has only the in-frame clones, and not every one. The table has about 2,300 clones, 70% to 85% seen once. The source is a human donor with classical Hodgkin lymphoma. The sequencing used CD8+ T cells from blood, collected at baseline. V and J are TRBV9 and TRBJ2-3; D ambiguous. The CDR3 is CASSVAIASTDTQYF. In DNA form, the CDR3 reads TGTGCCAGCAGCGTAGCTATAGCCAGCACAGATACGCAGTATTTT.